Listed below are T cell receptor beta chains from one sample, sequenced in a study of patients and donors after allogeneic stem cell transplantation. TCRdb processed the RT-PCR reads anew with MiXCR; each CDR3 protein has one entry. The sample yields 400,000 to 450,000 distinct CDR3 sequences, about a sixth seen once. The specimen was blood, either unsorted or a sorted T cell fraction (not recorded which). The receptors were sampled from a human donor who was either an allogeneic HSCT recipient or a stem cell or donor lymphocyte infusion donor (not recorded which). It is not recorded whose cells these are; they may come from a transplant donor. Both conserved end residues are part of each CDR3. Each record gives: CDR3 DNA, CDR3 protein, V gene, J gene, CDR3 length, D gene, clone size. D genes are given only for firm matches. Clone size is stated in some rows and not others, as once, few, many or a class when expanded.

DNA: TGCAGTGCTTCGACGGCGGGCGAGCAGTACTTC
CDR3: CSASTAGEQYF
V: TRBV20-1
J: TRBJ2-7
length: 11
D: NA
size: few

DNA: TGTGCCAGCAGGGAGGGACAGGGGGCCACTGAAGCTTTCTTT
CDR3: CASREGQGATEAFF
V: TRBV7-3
J: TRBJ1-1
length: 14
D: TRBD1
size: few

DNA: TGTGCCAGCAGTGTCGCAGGTGCCTACGAGCAGTACTTC
CDR3: CASSVAGAYEQYF
V: TRBV25-1
J: TRBJ2-7
length: 13
D: NA
size: many

DNA: TGTGCCACCAGCAGAGGGACAATCTATGGCTACACCTTC
CDR3: CATSRGTIYGYTF
V: TRBV15
J: TRBJ1-2
length: 13
D: NA
size: few

DNA: TGCAGCGCAAAGCAATTAGCCAAAAACATTCAGTACTTC
CDR3: CSAKQLAKNIQYF
V: TRBV29-1
J: TRBJ2-4
length: 13
D: NA
size: NA

DNA: TGTGCCAGCAGCGTGGGGGCGGGAGCAGATACGCAGTATTTT
CDR3: CASSVGAGADTQYF
V: TRBV6-4
J: TRBJ2-3
length: 14
D: NA
size: NA

DNA: TGTGCCAGCAATCTCGACGGGGGGTCCTACTCTGGGGCCAACGTCCTGACTTTC
CDR3: CASNLDGGSYSGANVLTF
V: TRBV12-3/TRBV12-4
J: TRBJ2-6
length: 18
D: TRBD2
size: many

DNA: TGTGCCAGCAGTAGACAGAGAATGAACACTGAAGCTTTCTTT
CDR3: CASSRQRMNTEAFF
V: TRBV12-3/TRBV12-4
J: TRBJ1-1
length: 14
D: NA
size: many

DNA: TGTGCCAGCAGTTTCTCCGGGACGGGGGGTAGAGAGCAGTACTTC
CDR3: CASSFSGTGGREQYF
V: TRBV12-3/TRBV12-4
J: TRBJ2-7
length: 15
D: TRBD2
size: many

DNA: TGTGCCACCAGTCCTCCCCCTCTTCCCGGGGCGAGAAGCACAGATACGCAGTATTTT
CDR3: CATSPPPLPGARSTDTQYF
V: TRBV24-1
J: TRBJ2-3
length: 19
D: NA
size: few

DNA: TGTGCCAGCAGCGTGGGACAGGGTAGAAACAATGAGCAGTTCTTC
CDR3: CASSVGQGRNNEQFF
V: TRBV7-8
J: TRBJ2-1
length: 15
D: TRBD1
size: few

DNA: TGTGCCAGCACTCCTCGCAGGGGCGGGGAGCTGTTTTTT
CDR3: CASTPRRGGELFF
V: TRBV27
J: TRBJ2-2
length: 13
D: NA
size: few

DNA: TGCAGTGCTAGAGAGGCAGGGGTCCTCTCCTACGAGCAGTACTTC
CDR3: CSAREAGVLSYEQYF
V: TRBV20-1
J: TRBJ2-7
length: 15
D: NA
size: NA

DNA: TGTGCCATCAGTGAGCTCAGAGATACGCAGTATTTT
CDR3: CAISELRDTQYF
V: TRBV10-3
J: TRBJ2-3
length: 12
D: NA
size: NA

DNA: TGCAGTGCTAGCCGACAAGGCCGTTCCTACGAGCAGTACTTC
CDR3: CSASRQGRSYEQYF
V: TRBV20-1
J: TRBJ2-7
length: 14
D: NA
size: NA

DNA: TGCAGTGCTACCGGGACAGGGTCCCCAGATACGCAGTATTTT
CDR3: CSATGTGSPDTQYF
V: TRBV20-1
J: TRBJ2-3
length: 14
D: TRBD1
size: once

DNA: TGTGCCAGTAGTATGCTGGCCGGGCACACCGGGGAGCTGTTTTTT
CDR3: CASSMLAGHTGELFF
V: TRBV19
J: TRBJ2-2
length: 15
D: NA
size: NA

DNA: TGTGCCAGCAGTTTGGGGACGGTTACCTACGAGCAGTACTTC
CDR3: CASSLGTVTYEQYF
V: TRBV12-3/TRBV12-4
J: TRBJ2-7
length: 14
D: NA
size: many

DNA: TGTGCCAGCAGCCGGAAGAACACCGGGGAGCTGTTTTTT
CDR3: CASSRKNTGELFF
V: TRBV3-1
J: TRBJ2-2
length: 13
D: NA
size: many

DNA: TGTGCCAGCAGCTTTGCCGGGACCGCTCCCTCCGAGCAGTACTTC
CDR3: CASSFAGTAPSEQYF
V: TRBV7-9
J: TRBJ2-7
length: 15
D: NA
size: NA

DNA: TGTGCCAGCAGCCGCGGACAGGACCGTAGGAACGAGCAGTACTTC
CDR3: CASSRGQDRRNEQYF
V: TRBV28
J: TRBJ2-7
length: 15
D: TRBD1
size: NA

DNA: TGTGCCAGCAGCTTAGAGAGGGGACAGTCCTACGAGCAGTACTTC
CDR3: CASSLERGQSYEQYF
V: TRBV11-2
J: TRBJ2-7
length: 15
D: TRBD1
size: few

DNA: TGTGCCAGCTCACCAATCGGGATGGATGAGCAGTTCTTC
CDR3: CASSPIGMDEQFF
V: TRBV18
J: TRBJ2-1
length: 13
D: NA
size: few

DNA: TGTGCCAGCAGTGATCCGGGGGCCTGGGAGACCCAGTACTTC
CDR3: CASSDPGAWETQYF
V: TRBV25-1
J: TRBJ2-5
length: 14
D: NA
size: few

DNA: TGTGCCAGCAGCGTAGCTACGGGGACTAGCGCCAATGAGCAGTTCTTC
CDR3: CASSVATGTSANEQFF
V: TRBV9
J: TRBJ2-1
length: 16
D: TRBD2
size: NA

DNA: TGCAGCGTTCACAAGGGAGGGGGGGAGACCCAGTACTTC
CDR3: CSVHKGGGETQYF
V: TRBV29-1
J: TRBJ2-5
length: 13
D: NA
size: many

DNA: TGTGCCAGCAGTCCATTCAGCCCTTTCGGACGCGGCTATGGCTACACCTTC
CDR3: CASSPFSPFGRGYGYTF
V: TRBV11-2
J: TRBJ1-2
length: 17
D: NA
size: few

DNA: TGTGCCAGCACCACGGTTGGAGGCCCTCATGGCTACACCTTC
CDR3: CASTTVGGPHGYTF
V: TRBV6-1
J: TRBJ1-2
length: 14
D: NA
size: NA

DNA: TGTGCCATTACCTACGGAGCGGGGGGGCCATCTGAGCAGTTCTTC
CDR3: CAITYGAGGPSEQFF
V: TRBV6-1
J: TRBJ2-1
length: 15
D: TRBD2
size: NA

DNA: TGTGCCAGCTCACCAGACAGGACTACAGATACGCAGTATTTT
CDR3: CASSPDRTTDTQYF
V: TRBV18
J: TRBJ2-3
length: 14
D: NA
size: few

DNA: TGTGCCAGCAGTCCCCTTGAGGCGCCCCTTAATGGTTTCTTT
CDR3: CASSPLEAPLNGFF
V: TRBV6-1
J: TRBJ1-1
length: 14
D: NA
size: few

DNA: TGCAGTGCTAGGTCCCCAGAGCGGGCGACCACAGATACGCAGTATTTT
CDR3: CSARSPERATTDTQYF
V: TRBV20-1
J: TRBJ2-3
length: 16
D: NA
size: few

DNA: TGTGCCAGCAGTCCGCGAACTCTAACGGCCCTCCACTTT
CDR3: CASSPRTLTALHF
V: TRBV28
J: TRBJ1-6
length: 13
D: NA
size: few

DNA: TGTGCCAGCAGCTGGGGGACTGCCGTTCGAGACGAGCAGTACTTC
CDR3: CASSWGTAVRDEQYF
V: TRBV7-2
J: TRBJ2-7
length: 15
D: NA
size: few

DNA: TGTGCCAGCAGTTTAGGACAGGGAAGCTACGAGCAGTACTTC
CDR3: CASSLGQGSYEQYF
V: TRBV12-3/TRBV12-4
J: TRBJ2-7
length: 14
D: TRBD1
size: many

DNA: TGTGCCAGCACCAGGGGGGACAGCTATGGCTACACCTTC
CDR3: CASTRGDSYGYTF
V: TRBV6-1
J: TRBJ1-2
length: 13
D: TRBD1
size: NA

DNA: TGTGCCAGCAGCCAGCGACTAGCGGGGGTTTATGAGCAGTTCTTC
CDR3: CASSQRLAGVYEQFF
V: TRBV4-2
J: TRBJ2-1
length: 15
D: TRBD2
size: NA

DNA: TGTGCCAGCAGCTTATATGGCCGCCGCTCCTACAATGAGCAGTTCTTC
CDR3: CASSLYGRRSYNEQFF
V: TRBV7-3
J: TRBJ2-1
length: 16
D: NA
size: NA

DNA: TGTGCCAGCAGTTTAGCGGACAGCATTGAAGCTTTCTTT
CDR3: CASSLADSIEAFF
V: TRBV12-3/TRBV12-4
J: TRBJ1-1
length: 13
D: NA
size: many

DNA: TGTGCCAGCAGTTACGGACAGAAGGGGGAAAAACTGTTTTTT
CDR3: CASSYGQKGEKLFF
V: TRBV6-5
J: TRBJ1-4
length: 14
D: NA
size: NA